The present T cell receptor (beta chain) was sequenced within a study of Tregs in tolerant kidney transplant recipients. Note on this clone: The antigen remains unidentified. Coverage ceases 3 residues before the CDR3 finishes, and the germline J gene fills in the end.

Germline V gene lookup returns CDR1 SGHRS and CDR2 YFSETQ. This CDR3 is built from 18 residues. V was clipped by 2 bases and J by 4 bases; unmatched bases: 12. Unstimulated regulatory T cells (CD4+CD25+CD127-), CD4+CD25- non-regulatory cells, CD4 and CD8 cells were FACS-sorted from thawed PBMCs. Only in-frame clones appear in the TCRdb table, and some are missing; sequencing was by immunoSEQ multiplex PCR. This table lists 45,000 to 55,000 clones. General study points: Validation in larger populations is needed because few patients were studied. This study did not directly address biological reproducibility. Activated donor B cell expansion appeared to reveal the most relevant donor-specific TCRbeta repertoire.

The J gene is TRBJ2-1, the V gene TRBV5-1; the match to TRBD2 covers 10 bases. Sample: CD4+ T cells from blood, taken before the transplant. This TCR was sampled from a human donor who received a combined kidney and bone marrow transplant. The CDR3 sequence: CASSFFGAGGPQYNEQFF. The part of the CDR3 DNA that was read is TGCGCCAGCAGCTTTTTTGGAGCGGGAGGGCCCCAATACAATGAG.